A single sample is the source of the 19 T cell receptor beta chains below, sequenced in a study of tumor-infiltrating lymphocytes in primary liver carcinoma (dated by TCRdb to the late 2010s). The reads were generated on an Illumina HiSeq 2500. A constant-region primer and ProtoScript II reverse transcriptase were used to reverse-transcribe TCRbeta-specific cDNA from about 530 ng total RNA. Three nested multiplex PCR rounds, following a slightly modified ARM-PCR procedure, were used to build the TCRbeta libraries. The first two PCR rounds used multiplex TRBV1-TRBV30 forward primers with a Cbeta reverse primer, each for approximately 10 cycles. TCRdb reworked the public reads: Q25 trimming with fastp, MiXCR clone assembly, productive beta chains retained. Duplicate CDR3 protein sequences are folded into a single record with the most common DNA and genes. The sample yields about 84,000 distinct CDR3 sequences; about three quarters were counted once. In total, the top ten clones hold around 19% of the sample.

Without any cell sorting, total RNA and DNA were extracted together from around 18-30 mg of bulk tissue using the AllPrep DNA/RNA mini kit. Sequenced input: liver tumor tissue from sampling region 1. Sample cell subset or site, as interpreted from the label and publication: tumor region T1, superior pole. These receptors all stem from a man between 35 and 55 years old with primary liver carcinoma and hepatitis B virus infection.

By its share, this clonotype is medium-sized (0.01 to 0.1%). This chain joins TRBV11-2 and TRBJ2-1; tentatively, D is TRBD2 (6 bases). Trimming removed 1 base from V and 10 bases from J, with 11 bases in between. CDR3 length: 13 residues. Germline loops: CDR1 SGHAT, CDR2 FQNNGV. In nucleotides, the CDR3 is TGTGCCAGCAGCTTAGTACTAGCAGGGGAGCAGTTCTTC. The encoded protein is CASSLVLAGEQFF. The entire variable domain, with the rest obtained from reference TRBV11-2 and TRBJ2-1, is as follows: EAGVAQSPRYKIIEKRQSVAFWCNPISGHATLYWYQQILGQGPKLLIQFQNNGVVDDSQLPKDRFSAERLKGVDSTLKIQPAKLEDSAVYLCASSLVLAGEQFFGPGTRLTVL.

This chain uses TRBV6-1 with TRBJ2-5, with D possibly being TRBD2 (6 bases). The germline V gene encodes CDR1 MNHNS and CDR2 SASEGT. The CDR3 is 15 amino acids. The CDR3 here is CVTGGGSGHGEPQYF. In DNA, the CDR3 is TGTGTCACCGGTGGGGGGTCAGGCCATGGGGAGCCCCAGTACTTC.

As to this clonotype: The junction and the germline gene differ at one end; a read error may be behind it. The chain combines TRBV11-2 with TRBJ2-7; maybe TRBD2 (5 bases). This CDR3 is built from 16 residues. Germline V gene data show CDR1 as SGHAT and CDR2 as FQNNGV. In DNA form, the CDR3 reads TGCGCCAGCAGCTTAGCACCTAGCTGGCGATCCTACGAGCAGTACTTC. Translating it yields CASSLAPSWRSYEQYF.

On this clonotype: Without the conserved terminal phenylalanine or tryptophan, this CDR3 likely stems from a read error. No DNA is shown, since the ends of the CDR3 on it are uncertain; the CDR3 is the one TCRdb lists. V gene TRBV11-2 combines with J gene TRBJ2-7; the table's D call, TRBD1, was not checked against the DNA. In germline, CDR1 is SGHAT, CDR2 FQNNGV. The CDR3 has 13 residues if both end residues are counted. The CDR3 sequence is CAGSLGLAGVEYL.

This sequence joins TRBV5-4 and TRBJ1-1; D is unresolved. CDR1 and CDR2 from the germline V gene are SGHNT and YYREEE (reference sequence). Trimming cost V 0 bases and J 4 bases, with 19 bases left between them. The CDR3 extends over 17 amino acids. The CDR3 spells CASSLVRPVLGSTEAFF. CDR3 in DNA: TGTGCCAGCAGCTTGGTACGGCCCGTCCTAGGGAGCACTGAAGCTTTCTTT.

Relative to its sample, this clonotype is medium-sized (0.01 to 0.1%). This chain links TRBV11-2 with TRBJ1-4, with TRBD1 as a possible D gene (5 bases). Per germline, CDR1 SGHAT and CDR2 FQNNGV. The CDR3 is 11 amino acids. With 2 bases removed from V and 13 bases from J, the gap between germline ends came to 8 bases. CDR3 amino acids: CASSLQGPLFF. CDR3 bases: TGTGCCAGCAGCTTACAGGGCCCACTGTTTTTT.

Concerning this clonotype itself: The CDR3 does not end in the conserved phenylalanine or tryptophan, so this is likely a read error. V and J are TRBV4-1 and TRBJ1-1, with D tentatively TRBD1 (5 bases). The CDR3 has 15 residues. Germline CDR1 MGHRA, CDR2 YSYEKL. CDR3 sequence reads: CTSSQLMGGDTEAFL. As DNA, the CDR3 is TGCACCAGCAGCCAACTCATGGGGGGTGACACTGAAGCTTTCCTT.

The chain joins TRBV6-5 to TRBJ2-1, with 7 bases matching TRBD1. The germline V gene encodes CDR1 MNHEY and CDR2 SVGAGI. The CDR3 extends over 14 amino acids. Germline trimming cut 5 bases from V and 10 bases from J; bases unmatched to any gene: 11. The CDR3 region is CASSPRQGGQEQFF. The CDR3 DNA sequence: TGTGCCAGCAGTCCACGACAGGGCGGTCAGGAGCAGTTCTTC.

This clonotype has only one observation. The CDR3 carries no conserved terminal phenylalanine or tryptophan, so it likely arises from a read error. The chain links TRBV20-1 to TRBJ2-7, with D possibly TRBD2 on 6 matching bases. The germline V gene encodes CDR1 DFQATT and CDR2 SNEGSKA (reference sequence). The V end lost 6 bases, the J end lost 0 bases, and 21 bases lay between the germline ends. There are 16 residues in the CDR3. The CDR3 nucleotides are TGCAGTGCGGAAGGGCTTCGGGGGAGGACCTCCTACGAGCAGTACCTC. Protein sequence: CSAEGLRGRTSYEQYL.

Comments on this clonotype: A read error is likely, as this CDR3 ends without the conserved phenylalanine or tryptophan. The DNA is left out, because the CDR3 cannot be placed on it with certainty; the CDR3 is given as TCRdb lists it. The CDR3 loop reads CASRDRVWGAGTQYS. This chain links TRBV6-1 with TRBJ2-3; no DNA check was done on the table's D call, TRBD1. Germline CDR1 reads MNHNS; CDR2 reads SASEGT. The length of the CDR3 is 15 amino acids, counting both ends.

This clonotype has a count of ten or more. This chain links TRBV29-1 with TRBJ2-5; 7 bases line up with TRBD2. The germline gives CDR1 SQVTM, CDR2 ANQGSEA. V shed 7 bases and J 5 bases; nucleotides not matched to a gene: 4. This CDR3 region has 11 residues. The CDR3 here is CSGRGGETQYF. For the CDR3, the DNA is TGCAGCGGTCGGGGAGGGGAGACCCAGTACTTC.

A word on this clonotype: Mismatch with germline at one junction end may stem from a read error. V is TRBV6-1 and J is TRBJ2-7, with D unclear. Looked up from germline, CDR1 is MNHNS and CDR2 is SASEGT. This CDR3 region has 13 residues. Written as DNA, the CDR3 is TGTGCCAGCAATGGATGGGTTTTCTACGAACAGTACTTC. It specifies CASNGWVFYEQYF.

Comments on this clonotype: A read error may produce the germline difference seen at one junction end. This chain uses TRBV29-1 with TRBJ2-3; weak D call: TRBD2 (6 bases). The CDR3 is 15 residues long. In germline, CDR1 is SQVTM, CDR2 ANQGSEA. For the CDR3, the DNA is TGCGGCGTTCCCGGGACTCATTCTAGCACAGATACGCAGTATTTT. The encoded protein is CGVPGTHSSTDTQYF.

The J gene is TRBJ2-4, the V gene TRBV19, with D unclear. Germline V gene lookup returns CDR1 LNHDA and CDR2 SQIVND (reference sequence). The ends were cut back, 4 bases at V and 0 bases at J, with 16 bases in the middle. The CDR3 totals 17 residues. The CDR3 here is CASSKASRGIAKNIQYF. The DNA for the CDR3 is TGTGCCAGTAGTAAAGCCTCTAGAGGAATAGCCAAAAACATTCAGTACTTC.

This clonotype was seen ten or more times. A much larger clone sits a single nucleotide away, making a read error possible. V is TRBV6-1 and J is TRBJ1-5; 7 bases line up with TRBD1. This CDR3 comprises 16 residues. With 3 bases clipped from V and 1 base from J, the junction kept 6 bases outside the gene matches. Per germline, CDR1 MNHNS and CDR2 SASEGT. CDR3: CASSDRGELSNQPQHF. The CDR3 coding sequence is TGTGCCAGCAGTGACAGGGGGGAGTTAAGCAATCAGCCCCAGCATTTT.

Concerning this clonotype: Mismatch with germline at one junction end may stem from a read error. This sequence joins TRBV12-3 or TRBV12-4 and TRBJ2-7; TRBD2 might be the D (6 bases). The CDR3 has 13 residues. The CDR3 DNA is TGTGTCAGCGACGGACTATCGGGAGACGAGCAGTACTTC. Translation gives CVSDGLSGDEQYF.

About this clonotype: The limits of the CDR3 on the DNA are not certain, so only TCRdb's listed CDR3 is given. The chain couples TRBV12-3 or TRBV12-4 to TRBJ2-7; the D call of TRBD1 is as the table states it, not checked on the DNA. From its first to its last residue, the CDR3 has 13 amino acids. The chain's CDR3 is CASFVGSGNELYF.

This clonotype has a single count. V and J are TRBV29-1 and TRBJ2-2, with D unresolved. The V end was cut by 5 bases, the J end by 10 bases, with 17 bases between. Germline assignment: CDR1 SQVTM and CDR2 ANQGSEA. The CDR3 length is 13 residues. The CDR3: CSVKTGQNVELFF. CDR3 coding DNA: TGCAGCGTTAAGACGGGTCAGAACGTGGAGCTGTTTTTT.

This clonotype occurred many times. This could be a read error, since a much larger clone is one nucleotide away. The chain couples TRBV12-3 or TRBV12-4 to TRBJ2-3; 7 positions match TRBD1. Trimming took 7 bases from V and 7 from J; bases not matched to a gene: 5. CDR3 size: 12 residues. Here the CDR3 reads CASTMTGNTQYF. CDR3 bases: TGTGCCAGCACCATGACAGGGAATACGCAGTATTTT.